This paragraph reports one T cell receptor beta chain. Its antigen is unidentified. The second PCR ran about 6 to 12 cycles with a sample-barcoded 5' primer and J-beta primers. TCRdb passed the 5' RACE reads through MiXCR, listing each CDR3 protein once. The sample records about 780,000 distinct CDR3 sequences, 35% to 60% being singletons. Total RNA extraction produced at least 5 micrograms (per sample) for the study. The data originate from a study of blood T cells in healthy people across ages. The study's findings and limits: Across samples, TCR beta diversity tracked strongly with naive T cell percentage.

From germline, CDR1 is SGHRS and CDR2 YFSETQ. J lost 3 bases, V lost 4 bases, and 5 bases had no gene match. This CDR3 comprises 14 residues. The sequencing input was blood. The TCR was taken from a man at least 80 years old in good health. J is TRBJ2-7 and V is TRBV5-1; 9 nucleotides line up with TRBD1. The CDR3 DNA reads as TGCGCCAGCAGCCCAGGGACAGGGTACTACGAGCAGTACTTC. Translated, it gives CASSPGTGYYEQYF.